The present TCR beta chain was sequenced within a study of siplizumab effects on memory and regulatory T cells. At the level of the study: Either no drug or siplizumab at approximately 1 ug/mL was used in mixed lymphocyte reactions that were paired. General study results and limits: Roughly 80-96% of proliferating CD4+ or CD8+ clones lacked a naive or memory phenotype that could be assigned.

Some clones are missing from TCRdb's copy, which holds only in-frame ones; the method was immunoSEQ multiplex PCR. This table holds 15,000 to 20,000 clones, 40% to 55% found once. For this clone: Its antigen remains unknown. Other DNA sequences in the sample encode the same CDR3.

This CDR3 has 13 residues. Trimming cost V 2 bases and J 0 bases, with 4 bases left between them. Germline-derived CDR1 and CDR2 are KGHSH and LQKENI. Coculture of the mixed lymphocyte reaction cells took place at 37 degrees C and lasted roughly 6 days. The chain employs TRBV18 and TRBJ1-1; D unclear. The clonotype comes from a human donor in good health; the cells came from an allogeneic mixed lymphocyte reaction. What was sequenced was CFSE-low (dividing) CD4+ T cells sorted from an allogeneic mixed lymphocyte reaction. CDR3 region: CASSPDLNTEAFF. The CDR3, as DNA: TGTGCCAGCTCACCAGATTTGAACACTGAAGCTTTCTTT.